The table lists the clone carrying this T cell receptor (beta chain) with many counts. The target antigen is unknown. This record comes from a study of T cells in Graves' hyperthyroidism and ophthalmopathy. Study information: Once the initial diagnosis was made, peripheral blood was obtained before any treatment.

Study findings and constraints: The blood repertoire included most of the expanded thyroid clonotypes above 0.001.

It was RNA transcripts that yielded the amplified TCR beta CDR3 regions. TCR CDR3 underwent first-round RT-PCR with the HTBI primer set. Each CDR3 protein is one row after TCRdb ran MiXCR on the multiplex PCR reads. This table has about 530,000 distinct CDR3 sequences, 17% appearing once. Deletions cut 10 bases from V and 4 bases from J, with 19 bases between. CDR1 MNHNS and CDR2 SASEGT come from the germline V gene. The CDR3 loop spans 14 amino acids. The receptor comes from a young woman with Graves' ophthalmopathy. The sample consisted of blood. The V call is TRBV6-1, the J call TRBJ1-1; D possibly corresponds to TRBD1 (5 bases). CDR3 in DNA: TGTGCCATCTGGATCGGCAGGGACGGCACTGAAGCTTTCTTT. Its translation is CAIWIGRDGTEAFF.